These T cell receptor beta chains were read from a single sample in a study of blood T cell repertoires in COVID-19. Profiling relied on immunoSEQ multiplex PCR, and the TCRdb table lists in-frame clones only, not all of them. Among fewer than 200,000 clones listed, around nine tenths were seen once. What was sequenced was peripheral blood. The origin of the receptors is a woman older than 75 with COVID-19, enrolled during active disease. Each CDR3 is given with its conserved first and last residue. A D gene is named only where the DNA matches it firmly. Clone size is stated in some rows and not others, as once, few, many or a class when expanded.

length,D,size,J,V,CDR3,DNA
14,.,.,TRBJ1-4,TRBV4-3,CASSQVPLEGKLFF,TGCGCCAGCAGCCAAGTACCCCTAGAGGGAAAACTGTTTTTT
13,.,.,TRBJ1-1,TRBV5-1,CASKMEVNTEAFF,TGCGCCAGCAAAATGGAGGTGAACACTGAAGCTTTCTTT
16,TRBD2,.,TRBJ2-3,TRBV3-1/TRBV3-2,CASSLMGLAGADTQYF,TGTGCCAGCAGCCTCATGGGACTAGCGGGAGCAGATACGCAGTATTTT
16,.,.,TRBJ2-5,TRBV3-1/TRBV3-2,CASSQEVLSRQETQYF,TGTGCCAGCAGCCAAGAGGTTCTATCCCGGCAAGAGACCCAGTACTTC
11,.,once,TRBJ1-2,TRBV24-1,CATDGGGGYTF,TGTGCCACCGACGGGGGTGGTGGCTACACCTTC
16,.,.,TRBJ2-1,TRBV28,CASSMTKPSSYNEQFF,TGTGCCAGCAGTATGACTAAGCCTAGCTCCTACAATGAGCAGTTCTTC
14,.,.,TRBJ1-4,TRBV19,CASSTNRANEKLFF,TGTGCCAGTAGTACCAACAGAGCTAATGAAAAACTGTTTTTT
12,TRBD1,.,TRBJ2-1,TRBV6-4,CARQQGRNEQFF,TGTGCCAGACAACAGGGGAGAAATGAGCAGTTCTTC
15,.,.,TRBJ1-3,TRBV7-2,CASSGTPISGNTIYF,TGTGCCAGCAGCGGGACACCTATCTCTGGAAACACCATATATTTT
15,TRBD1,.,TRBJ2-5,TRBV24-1,CATSDFTGGWETQYF,TGTGCCACCAGTGATTTTACAGGGGGCTGGGAGACCCAGTACTTC
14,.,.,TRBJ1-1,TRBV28,CASTPGRGRTEAFF,TGTGCCAGCACCCCCGGGAGGGGTAGGACTGAAGCTTTCTTT
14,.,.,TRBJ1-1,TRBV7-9,CASSPYGGEREAFF,TGTGCCAGCAGCCCCTACGGGGGGGAACGTGAAGCTTTCTTT
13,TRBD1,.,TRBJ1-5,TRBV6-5,CASRQGGGQPQHF,TGTGCCAGCAGGCAGGGGGGAGGTCAGCCCCAGCATTTT
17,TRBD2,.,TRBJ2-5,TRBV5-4,CASSWGLAGGPEETQYF,TGTGCCAGCAGTTGGGGACTAGCGGGAGGGCCGGAGGAGACCCAGTACTTC
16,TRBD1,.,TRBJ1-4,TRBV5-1,CASSPDPGTGNEKLFF,TGCGCCAGCAGCCCAGACCCCGGGACAGGGAATGAAAAACTGTTTTTT
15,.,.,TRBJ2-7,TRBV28,CASSLRLDSFYEQYF,TGTGCCAGCAGTTTAAGACTTGACAGTTTCTACGAGCAGTACTTC
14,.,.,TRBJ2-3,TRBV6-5,CASSPMQDTDTQYF,TGTGCCAGCAGCCCGATGCAGGATACAGATACGCAGTATTTT
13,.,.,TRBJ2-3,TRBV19,CASSIVDGTAQYF,TGTGCCAGTAGTATAGTAGACGGGACTGCGCAGTATTTT
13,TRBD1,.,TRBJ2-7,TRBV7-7,CASSFNRGDEQYF,TGTGCTAGCAGCTTTAACAGGGGGGACGAGCAGTACTTC
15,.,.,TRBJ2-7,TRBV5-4,CASSVPGTQSSEQYF,TGTGCCAGCAGCGTGCCCGGGACTCAGAGCAGCGAGCAGTACTTC
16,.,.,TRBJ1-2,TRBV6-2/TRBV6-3,CASSYRDSPALGGYTF,TGTGCCAGCAGTTACAGGGACTCCCCGGCTTTAGGAGGCTACACCTTC
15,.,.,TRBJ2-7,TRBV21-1,CASSKGTGLSYEQYF,TGTGCCAGCAGCAAGGGGACAGGGTTATCCTACGAGCAGTACTTC
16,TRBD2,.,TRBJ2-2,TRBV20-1,CSASPLAGGRSGELFF,TGCAGTGCTAGTCCGCTAGCGGGAGGGCGATCCGGGGAGCTGTTTTTT
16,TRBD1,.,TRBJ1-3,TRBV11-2,CASSSGQSLSGNTIYF,TGTGCCAGCAGCTCGGGACAGAGCCTCTCTGGAAACACCATATATTTT
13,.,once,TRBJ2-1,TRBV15,CATSPLGGNEQFF,TGTGCCACCAGCCCCCTAGGAGGGAATGAGCAGTTCTTC
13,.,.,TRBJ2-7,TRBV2,CASSDATVYEQYF,TGTGCCAGCAGTGACGCAACGGTCTACGAGCAGTACTTC
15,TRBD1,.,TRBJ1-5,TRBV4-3,CASSQGGGQGQPQHF,TGCGCCAGCAGCCAAGGGGGGGGACAGGGCCAGCCCCAGCATTTT
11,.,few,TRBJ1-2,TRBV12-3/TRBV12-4,CAIRGNNGYTF,TGTGCCATAAGGGGGAATAATGGCTACACCTTC
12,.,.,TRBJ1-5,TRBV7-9,CASSLPGQPQHF,TGTGCCAGCAGCTTGCCAGGACAGCCCCAGCATTTT
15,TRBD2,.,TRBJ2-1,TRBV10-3,CAIRGRETAGNEQFF,TGTGCCATCAGGGGACGTGAGACAGCGGGGAATGAGCAGTTCTTC
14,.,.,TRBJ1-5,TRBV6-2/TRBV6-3,CASSYGGGNQPQHF,TGTGCCAGCAGTTACGGGGGAGGGAATCAGCCCCAGCATTTT
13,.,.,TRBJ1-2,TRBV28,CASRPQGFYGYTF,TGTGCCAGCAGGCCACAGGGTTTCTATGGCTACACCTTC
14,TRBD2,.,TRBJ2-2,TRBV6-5,CASSYSGEGRELFF,TGTGCCAGCAGTTACTCGGGGGAGGGCCGGGAGCTGTTTTTT
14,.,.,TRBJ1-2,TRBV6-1,CASSELEGRGGYTF,TGTGCCAGCAGTGAATTAGAGGGCCGGGGTGGCTACACCTTC
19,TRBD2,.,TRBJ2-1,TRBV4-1,CASSQDFSASGRGTSEQFF,TGCGCCAGCAGCCAAGATTTCTCAGCTAGCGGTCGGGGCACAAGTGAGCAGTTCTTC
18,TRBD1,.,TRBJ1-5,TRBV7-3,CASSRVPGQGRSNQPQHF,TGTGCCAGCAGCCGGGTCCCGGGACAGGGACGGAGCAATCAGCCCCAGCATTTT
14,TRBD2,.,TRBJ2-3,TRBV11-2,CASSLGREADTQYF,TGTGCCAGCAGCTTGGGGCGGGAGGCAGATACGCAGTATTTT
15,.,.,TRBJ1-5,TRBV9,CASSPMAERGQPQHF,TGTGCCAGCAGCCCCATGGCCGAGCGGGGTCAGCCCCAGCATTTT
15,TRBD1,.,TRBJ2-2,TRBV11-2,CASRRRTGFTGELFF,TGTGCCAGCAGACGGAGGACAGGGTTCACCGGGGAGCTGTTTTTT
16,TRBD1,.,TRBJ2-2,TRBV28,CASSPTGQGAAGELFF,TGTGCCAGCAGTCCCACGGGACAGGGGGCCGCCGGGGAGCTGTTTTTT
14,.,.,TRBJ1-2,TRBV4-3,CASSQRPGESGYTF,TGCGCCAGCAGCCAACGGCCAGGGGAGTCTGGCTACACCTTC
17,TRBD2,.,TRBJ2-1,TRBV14,CASSQGDSGLFENEQFF,TGTGCCAGCAGCCAAGGGGATAGCGGGTTGTTTGAGAATGAGCAGTTCTTC
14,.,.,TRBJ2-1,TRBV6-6,CASSYSHGSNEQFF,TGTGCCAGCAGTTACTCGCACGGGAGCAATGAGCAGTTCTTC
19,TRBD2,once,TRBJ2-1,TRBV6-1,CASSEWGLAETRPGNEQFF,TGTGCCAGCAGTGAATGGGGACTAGCGGAGACCCGACCCGGGAATGAGCAGTTCTTC
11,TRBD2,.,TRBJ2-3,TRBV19,CVGGGSGTQYF,TGTGTTGGCGGGGGGTCGGGTACGCAGTATTTT
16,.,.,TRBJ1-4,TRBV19,CASSITFRDSGEKLFF,TGTGCCAGTAGTATTACGTTCAGGGACTCGGGCGAAAAACTGTTTTTT
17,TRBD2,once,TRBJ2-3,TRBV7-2,CASSLEPLAGITDTQYF,TGTGCCAGCAGCTTAGAACCCCTAGCGGGGATCACAGATACGCAGTATTTT
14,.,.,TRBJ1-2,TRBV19,CASSIDRGTLGYTF,TGTGCCAGTAGTATAGATCGAGGTACCTTGGGCTACACCTTC
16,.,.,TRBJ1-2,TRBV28,CASTLGGAPSNYGYTF,TGTGCCAGCACCCTGGGAGGGGCTCCTTCTAACTATGGCTACACCTTC
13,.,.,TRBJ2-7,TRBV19,CASSSLGSYEQYF,TGTGCCAGTTCTAGCTTGGGGTCCTACGAGCAGTACTTC